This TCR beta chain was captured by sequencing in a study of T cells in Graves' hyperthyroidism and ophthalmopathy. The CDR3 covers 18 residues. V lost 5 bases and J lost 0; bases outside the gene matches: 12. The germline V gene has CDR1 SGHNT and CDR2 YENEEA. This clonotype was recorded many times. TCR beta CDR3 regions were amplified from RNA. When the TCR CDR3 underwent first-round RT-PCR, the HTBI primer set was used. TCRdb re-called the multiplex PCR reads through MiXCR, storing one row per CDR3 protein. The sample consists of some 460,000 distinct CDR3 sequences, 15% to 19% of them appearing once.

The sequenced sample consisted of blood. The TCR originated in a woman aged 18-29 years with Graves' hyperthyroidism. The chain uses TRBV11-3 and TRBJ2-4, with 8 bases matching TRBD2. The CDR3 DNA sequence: TGTGCCAGCAGCCTCCCCCGGGGGGGCAGATTAGCCAAAAACATTCAGTACTTC. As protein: CASSLPRGGRLAKNIQYF.